This T cell receptor (beta chain) was observed in a study of cytomegalovirus exposure and HLA in healthy donors. The overall study: Among about 400 genotyped donors, about 83% fell in the Caucasian-associated ancestry cluster.

In regard to this clone: Its antigen is currently unknown.

Findings and limits, study-wide: Overall, roughly 150 TCR beta chains were annotated as cytomegalovirus-associated. Reports showed the classifier diagnosing cytomegalovirus status with high specificity and sensitivity. DRB1 showed the most TCR associations and HLA-C the fewest in a later analysis, as rates varied by HLA locus.

Use of 60 Vbeta and 13 Jbeta primers characterized the PCR. TCRdb's table, derived via immunoSEQ multiplex PCR, lists solely in-frame clones and lacks some. The sample consists of around 160,000 clones, roughly 73% of them appearing once. The receptor was derived from a male donor in good health and CMV-seronegative. Input material: PBMCs.

The CDR3 sequence: CASSNGTYSNQPQHF. DNA of the CDR3: TGTGCCAGTAGTAATGGGACTTATAGCAATCAGCCCCAGCATTTT. The chain joins TRBV19 to TRBJ1-5; D may be TRBD1 (5 bases). The CDR3 loop spans 15 amino acids. CDR1 and CDR2 (germline): LNHDA, SQIVND (reference sequence). The V end was cut by 4 bases, the J end by 0 bases, with 10 bases between.